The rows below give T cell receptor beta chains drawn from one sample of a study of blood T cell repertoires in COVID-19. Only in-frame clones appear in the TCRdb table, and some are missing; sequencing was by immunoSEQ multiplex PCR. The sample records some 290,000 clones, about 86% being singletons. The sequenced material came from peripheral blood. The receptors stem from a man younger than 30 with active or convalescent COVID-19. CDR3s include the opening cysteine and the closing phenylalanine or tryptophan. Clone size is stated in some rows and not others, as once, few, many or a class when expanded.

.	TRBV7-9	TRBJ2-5	CASSFHGLAEETQYF
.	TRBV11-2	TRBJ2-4	CASSSPTSGNIQYF
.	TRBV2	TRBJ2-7	CASSAGDTSYEQYF
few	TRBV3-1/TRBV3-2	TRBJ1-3	CASSATGAGNTIYF
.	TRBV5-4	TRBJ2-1	CACGRRDNEQFF
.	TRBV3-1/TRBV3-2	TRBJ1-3	CASSQGQGAPGNTIYF
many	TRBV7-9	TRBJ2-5	CASSSPRTSAEETQYF
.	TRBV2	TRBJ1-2	CASSNRYYGYTF
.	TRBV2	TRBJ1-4	CASSPRAGGNEKLFF
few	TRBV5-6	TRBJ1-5	CASSLGSGSNQPQHF
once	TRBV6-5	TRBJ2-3	CASRLAVGTDTQYF
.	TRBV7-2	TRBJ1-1	CASSSPGQTPGTEAFF
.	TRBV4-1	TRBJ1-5	CASSQETGNQPQHF
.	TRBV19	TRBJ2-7	CASSIIDSYEQYF
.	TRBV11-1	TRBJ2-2	CASSLRTNTGELFF
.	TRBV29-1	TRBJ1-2	CSVKDRDVGGYTF
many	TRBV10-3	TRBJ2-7	CAISLIFSYEQYF
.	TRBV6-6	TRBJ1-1	CASTQTARGQPEAFF
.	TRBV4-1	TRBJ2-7	CASSQDIGLRKGYEQYF
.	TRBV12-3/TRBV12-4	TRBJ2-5	CASNFNRGPEYF
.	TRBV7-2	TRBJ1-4	CASSLRRSGLNEKLFF
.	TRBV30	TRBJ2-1	CAWTGNSYNEQFF
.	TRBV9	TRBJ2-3	CASSVAGAPTDTQYF
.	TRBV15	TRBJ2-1	CATSGLLQGPSYNEQFF
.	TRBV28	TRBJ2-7	CASRTAGTGFHEQYF
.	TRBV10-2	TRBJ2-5	CASSGTQYF
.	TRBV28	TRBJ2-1	CASQLAGGFYNEQFF
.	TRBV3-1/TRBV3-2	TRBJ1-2	CASSQESGGRYGYTF
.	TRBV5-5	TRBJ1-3	CASSLPGQSSGNTIYF
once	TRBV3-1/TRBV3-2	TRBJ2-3	CASSLRDRGGDTQYF
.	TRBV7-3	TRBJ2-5	CASSSGRDRGETQYF
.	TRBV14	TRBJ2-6	CASSQGTGVLRGANVLTF
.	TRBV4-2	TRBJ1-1	CASSRSGTGFGTEAFF